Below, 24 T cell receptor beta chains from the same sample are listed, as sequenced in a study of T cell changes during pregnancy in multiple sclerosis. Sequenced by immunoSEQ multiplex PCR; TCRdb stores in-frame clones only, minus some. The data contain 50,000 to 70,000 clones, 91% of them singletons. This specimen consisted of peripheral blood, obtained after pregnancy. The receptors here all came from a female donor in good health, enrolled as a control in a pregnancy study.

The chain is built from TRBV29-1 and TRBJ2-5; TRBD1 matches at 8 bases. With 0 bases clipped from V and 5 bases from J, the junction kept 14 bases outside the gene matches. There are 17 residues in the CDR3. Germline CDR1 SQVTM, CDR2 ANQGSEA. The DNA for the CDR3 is TGCAGCGTTGAAGATGTCGAGACAGGGGCAAAGTGGGAGACCCAGTACTTC. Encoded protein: CSVEDVETGAKWETQYF.

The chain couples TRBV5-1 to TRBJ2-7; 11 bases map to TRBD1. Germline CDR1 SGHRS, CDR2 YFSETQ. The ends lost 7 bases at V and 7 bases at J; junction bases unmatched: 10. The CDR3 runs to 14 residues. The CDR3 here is CASGGTGGSREQYF. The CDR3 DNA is TGCGCCAGCGGGGGGACAGGGGGATCGCGAGAGCAGTACTTC.

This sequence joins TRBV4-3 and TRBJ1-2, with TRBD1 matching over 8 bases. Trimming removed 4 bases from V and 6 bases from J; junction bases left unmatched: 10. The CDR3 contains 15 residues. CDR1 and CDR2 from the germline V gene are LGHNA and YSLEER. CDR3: CASSRRQGWEDGYTF. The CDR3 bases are TGCGCCAGCAGCCGACGACAGGGGTGGGAGGATGGCTACACCTTC.

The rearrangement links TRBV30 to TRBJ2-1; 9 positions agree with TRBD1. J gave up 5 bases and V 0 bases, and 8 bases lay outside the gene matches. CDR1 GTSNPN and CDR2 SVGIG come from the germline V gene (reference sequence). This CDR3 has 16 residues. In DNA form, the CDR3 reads TGTGCCTGGAGTGTAAGTGGGAGACAGGGGGACAATGAGCAGTTCTTC. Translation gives CAWSVSGRQGDNEQFF.

The CDR3 here is CASSLVDRGQDEQFF. As DNA, the CDR3 is TGTGCCAGCAGCTTAGTGGACAGGGGGCAGGATGAGCAGTTCTTC. The rearrangement links TRBV7-9 to TRBJ2-1; 11 positions match TRBD1. Germline trimming cut 1 base from V and 8 bases from J; bases unmatched to any gene: 4. This CDR3 comprises 15 residues. Germline CDR1 and CDR2: SEHNR and FQNEAQ (reference sequence).

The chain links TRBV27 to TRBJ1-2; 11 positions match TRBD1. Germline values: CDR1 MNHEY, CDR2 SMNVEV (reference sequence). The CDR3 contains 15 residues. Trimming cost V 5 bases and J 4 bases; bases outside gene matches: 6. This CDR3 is CASSPGQGASYGYTF. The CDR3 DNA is TGTGCCAGCAGTCCAGGACAGGGGGCGAGCTATGGCTACACCTTC.

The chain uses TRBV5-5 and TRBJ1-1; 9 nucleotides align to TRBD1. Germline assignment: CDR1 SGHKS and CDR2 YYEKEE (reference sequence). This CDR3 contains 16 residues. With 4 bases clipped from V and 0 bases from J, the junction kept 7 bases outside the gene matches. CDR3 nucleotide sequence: TGTGCCAGCAGCCACGACAGGGGGGCCATGAACACTGAAGCTTTCTTT. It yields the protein CASSHDRGAMNTEAFF.

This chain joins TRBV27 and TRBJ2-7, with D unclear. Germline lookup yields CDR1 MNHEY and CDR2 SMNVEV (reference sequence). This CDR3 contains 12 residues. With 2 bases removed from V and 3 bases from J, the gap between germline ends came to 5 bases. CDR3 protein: CASSLAGYEQYF. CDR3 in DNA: TGTGCCAGCAGTTTAGCAGGCTACGAGCAGTACTTC.

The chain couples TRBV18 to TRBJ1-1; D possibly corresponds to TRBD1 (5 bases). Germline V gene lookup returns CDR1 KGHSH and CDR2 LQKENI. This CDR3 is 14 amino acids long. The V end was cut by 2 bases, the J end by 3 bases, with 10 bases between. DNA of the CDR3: TGTGCCAGCTCACCATCCGGGGGTGACACTGAAGCTTTCTTT. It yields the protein CASSPSGGDTEAFF. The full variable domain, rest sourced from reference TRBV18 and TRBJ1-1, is NAGVMQNPRHLVRRRGQEARLRCSPMKGHSHVYWYRQLPEEGLKFMVYLQKENIIDESGMPKERFSAEFPKEGPSILRIQQVVRGDSAAYFCASSPSGGDTEAFFGQGTRLTVV.

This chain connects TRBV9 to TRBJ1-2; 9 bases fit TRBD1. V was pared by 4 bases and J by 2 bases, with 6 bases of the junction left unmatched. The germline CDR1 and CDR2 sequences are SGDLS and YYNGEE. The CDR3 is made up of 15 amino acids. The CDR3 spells CASSPWGQGNYGYTF. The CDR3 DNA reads TGTGCCAGCAGCCCGTGGGGACAGGGCAACTATGGCTACACCTTC.

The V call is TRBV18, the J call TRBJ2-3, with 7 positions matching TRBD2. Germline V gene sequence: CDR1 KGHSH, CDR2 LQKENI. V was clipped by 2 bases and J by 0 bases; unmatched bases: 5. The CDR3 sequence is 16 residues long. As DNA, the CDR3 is TGTGCCAGCTCACCAGGGAGCGGGGCTAGCACAGATACGCAGTATTTT. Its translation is CASSPGSGASTDTQYF.

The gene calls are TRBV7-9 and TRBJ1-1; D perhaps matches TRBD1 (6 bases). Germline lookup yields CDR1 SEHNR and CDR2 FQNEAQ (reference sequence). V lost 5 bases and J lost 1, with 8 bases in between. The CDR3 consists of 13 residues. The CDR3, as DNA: TGTGCCAGCAGCCAGGACAGGAACACTGAAGCTTTCTTT. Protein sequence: CASSQDRNTEAFF.

CDR3 in amino acids: CAWSVSRIAQGSNQPQHF. DNA of the CDR3: TGTGCCTGGAGTGTTTCCAGGATCGCACAGGGGAGCAATCAGCCCCAGCATTTT. This chain connects TRBV30 to TRBJ1-5; TRBD1 matches at 7 bases. CDR1 GTSNPN and CDR2 SVGIG come from the germline V gene (reference sequence). V trimming: 0 bases; J trimming: 1 base; junction bases outside the gene matches: 12. The CDR3 extends over 18 amino acids. Looking up the rest from reference TRBV30 and TRBJ1-5 gives the full variable domain: SQTIHQWPATLVQPVGSPLSLECTVEGTSNPNLYWYRQAAGRGLQLLFYSVGIGQISSEVPQNLSASRPQDRQFILSSKKLLLSDSGFYLCAWSVSRIAQGSNQPQHFGDGTRLSIL.

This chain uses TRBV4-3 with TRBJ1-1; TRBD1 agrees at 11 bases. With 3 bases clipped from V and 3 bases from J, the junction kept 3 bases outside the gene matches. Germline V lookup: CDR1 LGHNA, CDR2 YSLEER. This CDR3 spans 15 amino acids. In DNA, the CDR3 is TGCGCCAGCAGCCAGGACAGGGGGCGCGACACTGAAGCTTTCTTT. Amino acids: CASSQDRGRDTEAFF.

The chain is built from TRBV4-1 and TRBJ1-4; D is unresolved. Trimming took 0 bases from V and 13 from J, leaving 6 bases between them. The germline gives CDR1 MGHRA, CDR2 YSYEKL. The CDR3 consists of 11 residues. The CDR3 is CASSQDRLLFF. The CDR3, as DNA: TGCGCCAGCAGCCAAGATCGGTTACTGTTTTTT.

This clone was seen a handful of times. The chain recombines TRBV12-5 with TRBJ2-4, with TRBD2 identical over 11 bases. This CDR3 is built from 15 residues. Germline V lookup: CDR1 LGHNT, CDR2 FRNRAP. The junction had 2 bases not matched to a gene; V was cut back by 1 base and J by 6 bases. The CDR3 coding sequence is TGTGCTAGTGGTTTGGCTAGCGGGGGGAGAAACATTCAGTACTTC. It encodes CASGLASGGRNIQYF.

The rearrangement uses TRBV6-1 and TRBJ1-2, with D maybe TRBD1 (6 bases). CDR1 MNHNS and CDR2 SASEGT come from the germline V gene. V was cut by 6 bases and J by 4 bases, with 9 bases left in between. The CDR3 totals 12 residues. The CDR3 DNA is TGTGCCAGCAGAGACAGGAGCTATGGCTACACCTTC. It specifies CASRDRSYGYTF.

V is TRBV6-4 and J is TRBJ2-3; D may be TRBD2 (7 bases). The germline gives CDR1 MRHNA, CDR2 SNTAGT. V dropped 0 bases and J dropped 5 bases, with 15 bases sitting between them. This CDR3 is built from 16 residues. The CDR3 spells CASSDSEGGPIDTQYF. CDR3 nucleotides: TGTGCCAGCAGTGACTCAGAGGGGGGGCCCATAGATACGCAGTATTTT.

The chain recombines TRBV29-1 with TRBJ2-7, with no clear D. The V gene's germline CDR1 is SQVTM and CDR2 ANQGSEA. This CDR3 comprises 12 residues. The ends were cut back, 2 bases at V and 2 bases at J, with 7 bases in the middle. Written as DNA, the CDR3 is TGCAGCGTTGAACGCACAGCCTACGAGCAGTACTTC. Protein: CSVERTAYEQYF.

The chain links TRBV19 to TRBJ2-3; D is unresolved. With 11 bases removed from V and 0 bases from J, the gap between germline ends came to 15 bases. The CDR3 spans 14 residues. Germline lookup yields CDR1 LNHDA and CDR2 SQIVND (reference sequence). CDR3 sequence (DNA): TGTGCCTCTCGCTCAGACTCTAGCACAGATACGCAGTATTTT. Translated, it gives CASRSDSSTDTQYF.

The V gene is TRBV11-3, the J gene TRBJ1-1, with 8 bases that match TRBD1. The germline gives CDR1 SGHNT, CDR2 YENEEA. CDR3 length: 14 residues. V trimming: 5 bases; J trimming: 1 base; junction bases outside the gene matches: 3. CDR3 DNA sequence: TGTGCCAGCAGCCCCGGGACAGGGAACACTGAAGCTTTCTTT. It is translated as CASSPGTGNTEAFF.

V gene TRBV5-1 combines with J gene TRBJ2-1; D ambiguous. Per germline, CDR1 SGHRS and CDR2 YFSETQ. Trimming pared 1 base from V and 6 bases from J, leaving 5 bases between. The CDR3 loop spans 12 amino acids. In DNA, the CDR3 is TGCGCCAGCAGCTTGTCAATCAATGAGCAGTTCTTC. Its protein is CASSLSINEQFF.

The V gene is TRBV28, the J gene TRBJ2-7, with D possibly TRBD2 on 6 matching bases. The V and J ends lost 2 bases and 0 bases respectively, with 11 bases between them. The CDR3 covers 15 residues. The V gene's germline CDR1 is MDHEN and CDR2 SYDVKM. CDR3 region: CASSLRRGSSYEQYF. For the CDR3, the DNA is TGTGCCAGCAGTTTAAGGCGGGGTAGCTCCTACGAGCAGTACTTC.

CDR3 DNA: TGTGCCAGCAGCCAAGGGCAGGCGAATTCACCCCTCCACTTT. Translating gives CASSQGQANSPLHF. The V call is TRBV4-2, the J call TRBJ1-6; D is unclear. The CDR3 is 14 residues long. Trimming stripped 1 base from V and 7 bases from J, with 8 bases between. The germline gives CDR1 LGHNA, CDR2 YNFKEQ.